The rows below give T cell receptor beta chains drawn from one sample of a study of blood T cell repertoires in COVID-19. The data were produced by immunoSEQ multiplex PCR, yet TCRdb's version contains in-frame clones alone and is incomplete. The repertoire holds some 160,000 clones, with 70% to 85% as singletons. Sequenced material: PBMCs or T cells enriched from blood (not recorded which). Receptors were obtained from a woman aged 70-85 years in a cohort exposed to, infected with or recovered from COVID-19 (not recorded which). Each CDR3 is given without its conserved first and last residue.

>TRBV11-3|TRBJ2-2
ASSLVPAGGELF
>TRBV6-1|TRBJ1-3
ASSVSYRSSGNTIY
>TRBV21-1|TRBJ1-1
ASSKSLKRDRGFNEAF
>TRBV5-6|TRBJ2-2
ASSWRYTGELF
>TRBV7-9|TRBJ1-2
ASSLDLGQGLSYT
>TRBV11-3|TRBJ2-6
ASRTGAGANVLT
>TRBV12-1|TRBJ2-7
ASSSSTGDSTYEQY
>TRBV7-2|TRBJ1-4
ASSPRGGATNEKLF
>TRBV7-2|TRBJ2-1
ASSRSGTGFYNEQF
>TRBV2|TRBJ1-6
ASRAAGTDNSPLH
>TRBV28|TRBJ2-7
ASRELGTRSSYEQY
>TRBV9|TRBJ1-6
ASSEEESGVSPLH